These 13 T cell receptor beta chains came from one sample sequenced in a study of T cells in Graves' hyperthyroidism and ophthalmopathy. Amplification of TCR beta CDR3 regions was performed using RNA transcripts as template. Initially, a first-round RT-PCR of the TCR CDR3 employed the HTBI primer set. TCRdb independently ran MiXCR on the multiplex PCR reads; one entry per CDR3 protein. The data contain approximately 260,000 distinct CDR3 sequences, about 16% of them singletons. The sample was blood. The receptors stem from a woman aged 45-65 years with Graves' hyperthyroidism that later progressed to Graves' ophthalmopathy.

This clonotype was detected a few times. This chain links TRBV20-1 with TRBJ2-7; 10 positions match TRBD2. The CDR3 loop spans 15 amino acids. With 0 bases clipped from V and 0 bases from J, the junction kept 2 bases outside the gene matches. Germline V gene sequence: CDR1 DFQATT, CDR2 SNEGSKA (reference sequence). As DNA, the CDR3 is TGCAGTGCTAGAGATGCTAGCGGGAGCTCCTACGAGCAGTACTTC. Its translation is CSARDASGSSYEQYF.

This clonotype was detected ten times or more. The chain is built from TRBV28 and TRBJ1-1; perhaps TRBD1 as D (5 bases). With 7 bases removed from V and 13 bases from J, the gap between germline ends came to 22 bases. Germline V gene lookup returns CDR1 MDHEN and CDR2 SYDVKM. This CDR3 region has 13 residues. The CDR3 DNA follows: TGTGCCAGCATAACCGGGACGGGCCCTGTGAGTTTCTTT. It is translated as CASITGTGPVSFF. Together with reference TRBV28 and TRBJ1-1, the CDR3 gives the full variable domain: DVKVTQSSRYLVKRTGEKVFLECVQDMDHENMFWYRQDPGLGLRLIYFSYDVKMKEKGDIPEGYSVSREKKERFSLILESASTNQTSMYLCASITGTGPVSFFGQGTRLTVV.

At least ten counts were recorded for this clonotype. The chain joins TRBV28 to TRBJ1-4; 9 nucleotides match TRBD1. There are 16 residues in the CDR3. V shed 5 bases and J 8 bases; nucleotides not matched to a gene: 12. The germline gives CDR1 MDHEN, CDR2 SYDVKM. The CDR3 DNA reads TGTGCCAGCAGTCTGAATCCGGGACAGGGTGAAGAAAAACTGTTTTTT. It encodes CASSLNPGQGEEKLFF. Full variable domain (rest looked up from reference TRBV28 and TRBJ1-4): DVKVTQSSRYLVKRTGEKVFLECVQDMDHENMFWYRQDPGLGLRLIYFSYDVKMKEKGDIPEGYSVSREKKERFSLILESASTNQTSMYLCASSLNPGQGEEKLFFGSGTQLSVL.

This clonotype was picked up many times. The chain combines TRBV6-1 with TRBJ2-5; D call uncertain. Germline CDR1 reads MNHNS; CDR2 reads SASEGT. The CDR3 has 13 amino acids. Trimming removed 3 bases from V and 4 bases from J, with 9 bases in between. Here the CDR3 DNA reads TGTGCCAGCAGTGATTCCCCTAGAGAGACCCAGTACTTC. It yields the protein CASSDSPRETQYF.

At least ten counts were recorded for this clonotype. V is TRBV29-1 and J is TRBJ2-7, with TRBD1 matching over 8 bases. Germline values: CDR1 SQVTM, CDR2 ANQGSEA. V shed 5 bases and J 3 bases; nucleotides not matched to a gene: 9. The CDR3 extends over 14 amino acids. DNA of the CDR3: TGCAGCGTTTCCGGCGGGACAGGAGACTACGAGCAGTACTTC. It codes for CSVSGGTGDYEQYF.

DNA for the CDR3: TGTGCCAGCAGTCTACCCCCCTTCGGGCCTGACAACACCGGGGAGCTGTTTTTT. Its protein product is CASSLPPFGPDNTGELFF. The chain carries TRBV6-5 and TRBJ2-2; D gene uncertain. The CDR3 covers 18 residues. Per germline, CDR1 MNHEY and CDR2 SVGAGI. V lost 5 bases, J lost 2 bases, and 21 bases lay in between.

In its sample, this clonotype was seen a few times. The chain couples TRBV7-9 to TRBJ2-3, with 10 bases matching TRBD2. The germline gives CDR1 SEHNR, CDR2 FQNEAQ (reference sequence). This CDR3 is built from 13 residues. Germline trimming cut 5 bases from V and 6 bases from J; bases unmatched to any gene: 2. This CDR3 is CASSETSGDTQYF. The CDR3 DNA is TGTGCCAGCAGCGAGACTAGCGGGGATACGCAGTATTTT.

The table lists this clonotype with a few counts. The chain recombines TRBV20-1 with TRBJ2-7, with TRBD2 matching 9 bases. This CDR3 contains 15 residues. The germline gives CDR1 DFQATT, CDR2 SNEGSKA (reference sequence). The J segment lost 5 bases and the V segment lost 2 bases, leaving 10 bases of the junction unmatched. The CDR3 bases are TGCAGTGCTAGAACGTCTAGCGGGATAGCACACGAGCAGTACTTC. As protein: CSARTSSGIAHEQYF.

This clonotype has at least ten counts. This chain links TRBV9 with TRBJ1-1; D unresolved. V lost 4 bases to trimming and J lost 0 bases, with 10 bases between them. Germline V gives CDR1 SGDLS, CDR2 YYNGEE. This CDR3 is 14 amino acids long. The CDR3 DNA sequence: TGTGCCAGCAGCCCCGGGCACTTGAACACTGAAGCTTTCTTT. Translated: CASSPGHLNTEAFF.

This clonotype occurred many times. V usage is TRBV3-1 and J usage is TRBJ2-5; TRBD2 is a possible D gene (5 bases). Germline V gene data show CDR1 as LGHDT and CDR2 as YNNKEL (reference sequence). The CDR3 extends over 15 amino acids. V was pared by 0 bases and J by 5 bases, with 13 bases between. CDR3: CASSQDFGGGETQYF. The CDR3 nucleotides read TGTGCCAGCAGCCAAGATTTTGGTGGCGGGGAGACCCAGTACTTC.

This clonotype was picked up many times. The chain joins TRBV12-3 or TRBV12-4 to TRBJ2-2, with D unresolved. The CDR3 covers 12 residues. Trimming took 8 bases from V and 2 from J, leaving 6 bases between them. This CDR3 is CASRINTGELFF. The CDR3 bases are TGTGCCAGCCGGATTAACACCGGGGAGCTGTTTTTT.

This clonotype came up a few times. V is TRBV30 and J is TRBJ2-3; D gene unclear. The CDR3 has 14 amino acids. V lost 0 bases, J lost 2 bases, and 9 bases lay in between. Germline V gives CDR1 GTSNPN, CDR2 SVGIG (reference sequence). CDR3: CAWSVGGITDTQYF. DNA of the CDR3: TGTGCCTGGAGTGTCGGCGGTATCACAGATACGCAGTATTTT.

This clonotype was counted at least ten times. Here the CDR3 reads CASSVGGGYEQYF. Written as DNA, the CDR3 is TGCGCCAGCAGTGTTGGGGGAGGGTACGAGCAGTACTTC. The chain links TRBV10-2 to TRBJ2-7; TRBD2 agrees at 7 bases. Looked up from germline, CDR1 is WSHSY and CDR2 is SAAADI. The CDR3 spans 13 residues. V dropped 4 bases and J dropped 4; count of bases not matched to a gene: 4.